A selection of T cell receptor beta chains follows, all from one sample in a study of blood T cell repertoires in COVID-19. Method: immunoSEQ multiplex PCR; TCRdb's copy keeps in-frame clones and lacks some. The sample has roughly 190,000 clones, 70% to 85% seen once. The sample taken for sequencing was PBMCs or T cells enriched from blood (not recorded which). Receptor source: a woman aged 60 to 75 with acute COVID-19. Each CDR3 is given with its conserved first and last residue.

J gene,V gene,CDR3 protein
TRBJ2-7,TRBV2,CASLYYRDGEQYF
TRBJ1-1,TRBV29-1,CSVAPDKAFF
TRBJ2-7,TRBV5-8,CASSLTGTVPEEQYF
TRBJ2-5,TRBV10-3,CAISESSGTETQYF
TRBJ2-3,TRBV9,CASSPRGTDTQYF
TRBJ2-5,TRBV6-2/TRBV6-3,CASSFDSQETQYF
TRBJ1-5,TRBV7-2,CASSLDPGANQPQHF
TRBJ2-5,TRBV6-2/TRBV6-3,CASSSGGVETQYF
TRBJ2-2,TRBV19,CATERRWSNGELFF
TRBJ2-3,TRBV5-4,CASSLAREMGTPYF
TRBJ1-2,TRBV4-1,CASSQETGNYGYTF
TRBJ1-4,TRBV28,CASSDVRGAEKLFF
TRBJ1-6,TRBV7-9,CASSPSGTGGLSPLHF
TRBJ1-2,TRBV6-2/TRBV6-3,CASSYSRQGDYGYTF
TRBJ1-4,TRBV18,CASSTDRGNEKLFF
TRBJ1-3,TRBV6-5,CANSGGGNTIYF
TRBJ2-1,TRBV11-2,CASRALAGGSYNEQFF
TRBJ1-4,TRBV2,CASQEGAKKLFF
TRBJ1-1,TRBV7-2,CASSLGRGNTEAFF
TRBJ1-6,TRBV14,CASSPGVSPLHF